These 5 T cell receptor beta chains were sequenced from one sample in a study of blood T cell repertoires in COVID-19. Sequenced by immunoSEQ multiplex PCR; TCRdb stores in-frame clones only, minus some. The sample records a few hundred thousand clones, around 87% being singletons. Sequencing input: peripheral blood. All receptors derive from a woman between 50 and 59 years old with active or convalescent COVID-19.

The gene calls are TRBV19 and TRBJ1-1; D ambiguous. Germline-derived CDR1 and CDR2 are LNHDA and SQIVND (reference sequence). There are 13 residues in the CDR3. Trimming cost V 3 bases and J 1 base, with 6 bases left between them. The CDR3 loop is CASSMRQNTEAFF. The CDR3, as DNA: TGTGCCAGTAGTATGAGGCAGAACACTGAAGCTTTCTTT.

The chain has TRBV7-3 and TRBJ1-1, with D tentatively TRBD1 (5 bases). The CDR3 sequence is 14 residues long. Trimming took off 5 bases at V and 4 bases at J, with 14 bases between the two ends. Germline V gene data show CDR1 as SGHTA and CDR2 as FQGTGA. The CDR3 DNA is TGTGCCAGCAGCCCTACAGGCCCCAGCACTGAAGCTTTCTTT. It specifies CASSPTGPSTEAFF.

The sample holds a few counts of this clone. The chain has TRBV6-5 and TRBJ1-1; TRBD1 matches 12 bases. Losses at the gene ends were 5 bases for V and 11 bases for J; bases not matched to a gene: 9. Germline values: CDR1 MNHEY, CDR2 SVGAGI. This CDR3 is built from 14 residues. For the CDR3, the DNA is TGTGCCAGCAGTACGAGGGACAGGGGGCACAAGGCTTTCTTT. It specifies CASSTRDRGHKAFF.

The rearrangement links TRBV30 to TRBJ1-2; a possible D gene is TRBD1 (5 bases). Germline lookup yields CDR1 GTSNPN and CDR2 SVGIG (reference sequence). This CDR3 spans 13 amino acids. V was shortened by 7 bases and J by 4 bases, with 16 bases between the two germline ends. CDR3 amino acids: CALGPEVRYGYTF. DNA of the CDR3: TGTGCCTTGGGACCGGAGGTTCGCTATGGCTACACCTTC.

The chain couples TRBV7-2 to TRBJ2-2; possibly TRBD2 for D (5 bases). V lost 5 bases, J lost 0 bases, and 13 bases lay in between. The CDR3 runs 16 residues. Germline CDR1 and CDR2: SGHTA and FQGNSA. CDR3 loop: CASSKDSQSNTGELFF. CDR3 bases: TGTGCCAGCAGCAAGGACTCACAGTCGAACACCGGGGAGCTGTTTTTT. Looking up the rest from reference TRBV7-2 and TRBJ2-2 gives the full variable domain: GAGVSQSPSNKVTEKGKDVELRCDPISGHTALYWYRQSLGQGLEFLIYFQGNSAPDKSGLPSDRFSAERTGGSVSTLTIQRTQQEDSAVYLCASSKDSQSNTGELFFGEGSRLTVL.